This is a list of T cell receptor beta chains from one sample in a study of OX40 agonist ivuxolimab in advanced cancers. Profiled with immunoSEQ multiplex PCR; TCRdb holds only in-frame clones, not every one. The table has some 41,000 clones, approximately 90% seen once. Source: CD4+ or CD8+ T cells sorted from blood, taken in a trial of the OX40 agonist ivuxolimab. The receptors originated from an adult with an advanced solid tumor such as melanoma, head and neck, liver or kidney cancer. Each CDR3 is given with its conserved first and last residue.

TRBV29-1 CSVGHMYQETQYF
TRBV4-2 CASSQDMAGVNEQFF
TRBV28 CASSSGTSGGGEQYF
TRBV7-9 CASSLAGGTYGYTF
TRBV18 CASSPRGGARDSQPQHF
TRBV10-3 CAISPGQIYEQYF
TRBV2 CASSPFTVNYGYTF
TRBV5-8 CASSLGMGWSTDTQYF
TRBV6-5 CAGSYRDTYEQYF
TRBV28 CASSFPGAKQGRPNYGYTF
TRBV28 CASSPANRGLLHIDNQPQHF
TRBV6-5 CASRGGRETQYF
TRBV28 CASCTSGSGETQYF
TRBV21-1 CASSKARQVYGGYTF
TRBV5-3 CARSLLASPLHF
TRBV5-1 CASSFPQGHSYEQYF
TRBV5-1 CASSPGGGDSTDTQYF
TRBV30 CAWSVRDNQPQHF
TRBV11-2 CASSNYEQYF
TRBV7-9 CASSYRGGWEQYF
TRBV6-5 CASSRDTRNYGYTF
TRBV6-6 CASRPRTKNTEAFF
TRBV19 CASSIGRVNTEAFF
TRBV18 CASSPGQGPETQYF
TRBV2 CASSARGDQPQHF
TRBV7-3 CASSRDYHTGELFF
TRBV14 CASSHGTANTEAFF
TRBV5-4 CASSQARSATNEKLFF
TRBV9 CASSVVAGSPIDTQYF
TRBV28 CASSARLAGVYNEQFF
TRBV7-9 CASSVTRGGNHQETQYF
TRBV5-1 CASSLTGTGNYGYTF
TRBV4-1 CASSPFAGTSAYEQYF
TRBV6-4 CASSLASGIDTQYF
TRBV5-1 CASRDRISGANVLTF
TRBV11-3 CASSLASGNYNEQFF
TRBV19 CASSPRTEAKNIQYF
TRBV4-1 CASTVGAGANVLTF
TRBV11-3 CASSANSAGTGELFF
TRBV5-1 CASSFTTNYGYTF
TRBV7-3 CASGRAPGVNEQFF
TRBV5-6 CASSLSGQPQHF
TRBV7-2 CASRSRWGGGMNTEAFF
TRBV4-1 CASSQDRLTDTQYF
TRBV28 CASSYRGSPLHF
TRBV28 CASSRSGEGGNIQYF
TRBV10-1 CASGGSSGNTIYF
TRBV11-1 CASSQGGGGYTF
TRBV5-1 CASSPQGAGETQYF
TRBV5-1 CASSLGQGNYGYTF
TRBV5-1 CASSLGTDRNEQFF
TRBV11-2 CASSPRGPRPEAFF
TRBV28 CASSLSQGTGNQPQHF
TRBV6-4 CASSEQAEYNEQFF